This TCR beta chain was documented in a study of T-cell memory formation after mild COVID-19. About the study: For the most part, TCR clusters were specific to one donor. Study-wide points: Confirmation was lacking for SARS-CoV-2 specificity of second-wave clones that peaked on day 37. Some SARS-CoV-2-responding clones were already detected in memory before infection.

From 5'RACE with constant-segment primers came TCR alpha and TCR beta cDNA libraries that carried sample barcodes and UMIs. One entry per CDR3 protein results from TCRdb running MiXCR on the 5' RACE reads. The sample consists of around 420,000 distinct CDR3 sequences, roughly 26% of them appearing once. This clonotype was counted ten times or more. Its specificity is unknown. Germline V gene lookup returns CDR1 SQVTM and CDR2 ANQGSEA. The germline V and J ends were trimmed by 0 bases and 8 bases, with 13 bases remaining between them. This CDR3 spans 13 amino acids. Material: PBMCs or a T cell subset sorted from them (not recorded which). The sequence came from an adult woman who had mild COVID-19 (a few samples of this study predate the infection). Cell type and time point are not known. The V gene is TRBV29-1, the J gene TRBJ1-2; D is unclear. This chain's CDR3 is CSVEEWTSGGYTF. Here the CDR3 DNA reads TGCAGCGTTGAAGAGTGGACTTCTGGAGGCTACACCTTC.